The clone carrying this TCR beta chain is medium-sized. Time point here: peripheral blood 6 weeks after treatment start. The data were obtained in a study of PD-L1 blockade in urothelial cancer. Study as a whole: Blood was analyzed 3 weeks (second dose) and 6 weeks after treatment start.

CDR1 and CDR2 (germline): MGHRA, YSYEKL. Trimming shortened V by 3 bases and J by 5 bases, and 20 bases separated the two germline ends. The CDR3 loop spans 17 amino acids. Here immunoSEQ multiplex PCR was the method, and the copy in TCRdb shows in-frame clones only, minus some. The sample lists 40,000 to 55,000 clones, around 87% occurring once. The source was PBMCs, collected around atezolizumab (anti-PD-L1) treatment. The clonotype was recovered from a man between 60 and 75 years old with urothelial cancer. The chain employs TRBV4-1 and TRBJ1-5; D ambiguous. The CDR3 reads CASSHIGNSRYHQPQHF. CDR3 in DNA: TGCGCCAGCAGCCACATCGGAAACAGCCGTTATCATCAGCCCCAGCATTTT.